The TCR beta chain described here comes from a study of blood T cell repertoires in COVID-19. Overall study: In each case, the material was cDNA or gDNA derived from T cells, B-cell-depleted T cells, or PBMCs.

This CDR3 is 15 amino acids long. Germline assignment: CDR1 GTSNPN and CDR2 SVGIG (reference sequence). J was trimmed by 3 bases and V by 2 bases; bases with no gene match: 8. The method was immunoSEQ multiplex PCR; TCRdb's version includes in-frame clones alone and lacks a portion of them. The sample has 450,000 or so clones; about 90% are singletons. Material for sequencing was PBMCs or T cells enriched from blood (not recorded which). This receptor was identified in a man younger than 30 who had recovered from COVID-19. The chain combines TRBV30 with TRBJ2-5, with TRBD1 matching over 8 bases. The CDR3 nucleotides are TGTGCCTGGAGTATTAGGGACAGGAAAAAAGAGACCCAGTACTTC. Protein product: CAWSIRDRKKETQYF. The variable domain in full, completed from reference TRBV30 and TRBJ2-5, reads SQTIHQWPATLVQPVGSPLSLECTVEGTSNPNLYWYRQAAGRGLQLLFYSVGIGQISSEVPQNLSASRPQDRQFILSSKKLLLSDSGFYLCAWSIRDRKKETQYFGPGTRLLVL.